The clone carrying this T cell receptor beta chain was recorded many times. The antigen remains unidentified. These data are taken from a study of neurological immune-mediated disorders. Per germline, CDR1 MNHNS and CDR2 SASEGT. This CDR3 comprises 15 residues. Between the trimmed V and J ends, which lost 2 bases and 0 bases, there was a span of 5 bases. Study-level points and caveats: No expanded-clone CDR3 amino acid sequence recurred across subjects, suggesting private TCR-beta repertoires.

The team produced cDNA through 5'RACE using 10-nucleotide random UMIs. TCRdb recomputed calls from the 5' RACE reads with MiXCR, one row per CDR3 protein. Altogether fewer than 65,000 distinct CDR3 sequences are present, approximately 10% being singletons, with the ten largest covering about 5.2%. The chain has TRBV6-1 and TRBJ2-6; no reliable D call. Input material: PBMCs. This clonotype originated in a man between 65 and 85 years old with HTLV-1-associated myelopathy (HAM/TSP). The CDR3 nucleotides are TGTGCCAGCAGTGAATACCGCTCTGGGGCCAACGTCCTGACTTTC. The encoded protein is CASSEYRSGANVLTF.